Listed below are T cell receptor beta chains from one sample, sequenced in a study of CD8+ T cells in alopecia areata. The repertoire was sequenced with immunoSEQ multiplex PCR; TCRdb's copy has only in-frame clones and lacks some. The repertoire holds some 240,000 clones, with 57% as singletons. The source was CD4+ T cells sorted from blood, collected at week 0. The receptors derive from a human donor with alopecia areata. The CDR3 runs from the conserved cysteine through the conserved F or W. D genes are given only for firm matches. Some rows mark clone size as missing; the rest say once, few, many or name a class of expanded clone.

size	V	J	D	CDR3	DNA
few	TRBV6-5	TRBJ1-5	TRBD1	CASSRRQGNQPQHF	TGTGCCAGCAGTCGACGACAGGGTAACCAGCCCCAGCATTTT
NA	TRBV6-6	TRBJ1-2	NA	CASRANYGYTF	TGTGCCAGCAGGGCTAACTATGGCTACACCTTC
few	TRBV5-4	TRBJ2-3	TRBD2	CASSTLAKYTDTQYF	TGTGCCAGCAGCACACTAGCGAAATACACAGATACGCAGTATTTT
NA	TRBV7-2	TRBJ2-5	TRBD1	CASSPESTGPETQYF	TGTGCCAGCAGCCCTGAGTCGACAGGGCCGGAGACCCAGTACTTC
NA	TRBV2	TRBJ2-7	NA	CASKRVRGLNYEQYF	TGTGCCAGCAAACGGGTCCGGGGTCTCAACTACGAGCAGTACTTC
NA	TRBV7-9	TRBJ1-4	NA	CASSFSTTNEKLFF	TGTGCCAGCAGCTTCAGTACAACTAATGAAAAACTGTTTTTT
few	TRBV5-1	TRBJ2-3	NA	CASSLGSTDTQYF	TGCGCCAGCAGCTTAGGGAGCACAGATACGCAGTATTTT
few	TRBV6-5	TRBJ2-3	TRBD2	CASSYSRGDTDTQYF	TGTGCCAGCAGTTACTCGCGGGGGGACACAGATACGCAGTATTTT
NA	TRBV5-1	TRBJ1-2	NA	CASSLEGSGYGYTF	TGCGCCAGCAGCTTGGAAGGGAGCGGCTATGGCTACACCTTC
NA	TRBV6-5	TRBJ1-1	NA	CASTKPGYTEAFF	TGTGCCAGCACCAAACCAGGCTACACTGAAGCTTTCTTT
once	TRBV10-3	TRBJ2-5	NA	CAISKNRQETQYF	TGTGCCATCAGTAAAAACAGGCAAGAGACCCAGTACTTC
few	TRBV7-9	TRBJ2-2	TRBD2	CASSRTSPIGGELFF	TGTGCCAGCAGCCGGACTAGCCCTATTGGCGGGGAGCTGTTTTTT
NA	TRBV4-1	TRBJ2-7	NA	CASSQEWTVGTYEQYF	TGCGCCAGCAGCCAAGAGTGGACAGTGGGGACCTACGAGCAGTACTTC
few	TRBV5-1	TRBJ2-6	NA	CASSLILSGANVLTF	TGCGCCAGCAGCTTAATCCTCTCTGGGGCCAACGTCCTGACTTTC